This T cell receptor beta chain comes out of a study of response to subunit inactivated influenza vaccine. General study points: Few additional T cells are recruited per seasonal influenza vaccination, authors suggested.

About this clonotype itself: The antigen remains unidentified.

Trimming removed 7 bases from V and 7 bases from J; junction bases left unmatched: 9. The CDR3 extends over 15 amino acids. TCRdb fed the RT-PCR reads into MiXCR, producing one record per CDR3 protein. The data hold 450,000 to 600,000 distinct CDR3 sequences, with around 8% observed a single time. This receptor was taken from a man aged 50-75 years who received an inactivated influenza vaccine. V is TRBV12-3 or TRBV12-4 and J is TRBJ1-6, with 8 bases identical to TRBD1. The sequencing here drew on PBMCs from blood, taken about 24 months after vaccination. The CDR3 nucleotides are TGTGCCAGCACCTCCTATGCAGGGGGCAATTCACCCCTCCACTTT. The encoded protein is CASTSYAGGNSPLHF.